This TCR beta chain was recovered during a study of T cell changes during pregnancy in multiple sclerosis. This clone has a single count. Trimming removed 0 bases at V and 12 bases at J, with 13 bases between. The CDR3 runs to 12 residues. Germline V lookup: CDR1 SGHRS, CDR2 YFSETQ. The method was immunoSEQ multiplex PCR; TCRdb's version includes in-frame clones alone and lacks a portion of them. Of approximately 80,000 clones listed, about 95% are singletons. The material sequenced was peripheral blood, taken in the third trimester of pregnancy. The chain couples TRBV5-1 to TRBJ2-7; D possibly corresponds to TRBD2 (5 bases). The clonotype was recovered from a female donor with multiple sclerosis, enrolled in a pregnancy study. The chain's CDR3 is CASSLDSGVGYF. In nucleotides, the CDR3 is TGCGCCAGCAGCTTGGACTCCGGGGTTGGGTACTTC.